The T cell receptor beta chain described here comes from a study of identical twins. Study-wide findings and caveats: Beta out-of-frame sequences displayed a weaker excess of sharing between twins. Memory repertoires showed no such pattern, whereas abundant cord blood beta clonotypes carried fewer insertions. For out-of-frame alpha sequences shared by twins, low generation probability was in excess.

This clonotype came up a few times. Its antigen is not identified. The CDR3 sequence is 16 residues long. Per the germline V gene, CDR1 is SGHRS and CDR2 is YFSETQ. V gave up 0 bases and J gave up 2 bases, with 15 bases separating them. Template switching added a universal primer binding site, and final cDNA carried unique molecular identifiers. One entry per CDR3 protein results from TCRdb running MiXCR on the 5' RACE reads. Of fewer than 550,000 distinct CDR3 sequences in the sample, roughly 13% were seen once. The data also belong to a second study, concerning yellow fever vaccine responses in identical twins.

The clonotype comes from a woman aged 18 to 35 in good health. Sequenced sample: CD4+ T cells sorted from blood. The chain combines TRBV5-1 with TRBJ2-7; D is possibly TRBD1 (7 bases). Here the CDR3 DNA reads TGCGCCAGCAGCTTGGCCGGAGGGACAGAGACCTACGAGCAGTACTTC. It is translated as CASSLAGGTETYEQYF.